The entry below gives a single T cell receptor beta chain sequence along with its context. There is no known antigen for this receptor. No base qualities exist here, and no much larger clone lies one base off it. The CDR3, from cysteine to phenylalanine, totals 14 residues. Only CDR3 DNA is held: 42 bases, read in frame from base 1. Relative to germline, V is 4 bases shorter and J is 7 bases shorter, with 16 bases between their ends. The record originates from a study of yellow fever vaccine responses in identical twins (dated by TCRdb to the late 2010s). At the level of the whole study: In identical twins, the study followed T cell clones that responded to the vaccine with precision. What the study reported, not specific to this receptor: The authors reported that the T cell response to vaccination in identical twins appeared partly convergent and partly personalized.

Receptors were amplified or captured by RT-PCR. TCRdb records Illumina HiSeq 2500 as the sequencer. The public sequencing data were trimmed at Q25 with fastp and processed into clonotypes with MiXCR by TCRdb, which kept only in-frame beta chains. Rows with a matching CDR3 protein are joined into one entry that keeps the most common DNA and genes. The sample data list approximately 2,500 distinct CDR3 sequences, and over 75% of these were observed just once. Of the sample, around 5.7% falls within the top ten clones. The clonotype originates from a woman aged 18 to 35 who received the yellow fever vaccine. Donor details come from another sample of the same person, matched by shared clones. The chain is made from TRBV12-3 or TRBV12-4 and TRBJ2-5; the D region possibly corresponds to TRBD1 (6 bases align). The sample consisted of T cells from blood (PBMCs), unsorted or a sorted subset (not recorded which), taken before or after yellow fever vaccination (not recorded which). CDR3 region: CASSSTRGRRTQYF. The DNA sequence follows: TGTGCCAGCAGTTCCACCAGGGGAAGAAGGACCCAGTACTTC.